The rows below give T cell receptor beta chains drawn from one sample of a study of CD4 T cell repertoires in COVID-19. This table comes from immunoSEQ multiplex PCR, and its TCRdb copy is limited to in-frame clones, with some not included. The sample shows 60,000 to 90,000 clones, 83% of them seen only once. The sample was CD4+ T cells from peripheral blood, taken after recovery from COVID-19. The receptors shown here come from a human donor who had COVID-19. Each CDR3 is given with its conserved first and last residue. The D gene is left open where the match is weak. Size values are once, few and many counts, or a class for expanded clones, and some rows have none.

V gene: TRBV10-3
D gene: -
J gene: TRBJ1-2
clone size: -
CDR3 protein: CASVDRGAEGYTF
CDR3 DNA: TGTGCCAGCGTTGATCGGGGGGCGGAGGGCTACACCTTC

V gene: TRBV28
D gene: -
J gene: TRBJ1-2
clone size: -
CDR3 protein: CASSTGDRRGYTF
CDR3 DNA: TGTGCCAGCAGTACAGGAGACAGGCGGGGCTACACCTTC

V gene: TRBV7-8
D gene: TRBD1
J gene: TRBJ2-3
clone size: -
CDR3 protein: CASSPKPGGNTDTQYF
CDR3 DNA: TGTGCCAGCAGCCCCAAACCAGGGGGCAACACAGATACGCAGTATTTT

V gene: TRBV5-4
D gene: TRBD2
J gene: TRBJ2-3
clone size: few
CDR3 protein: CASSLAAGGRTDTQYF
CDR3 DNA: TGTGCCAGCAGCTTGGCAGCGGGGGGGCGCACAGATACGCAGTATTTT

V gene: TRBV20-1
D gene: -
J gene: TRBJ2-4
clone size: once
CDR3 protein: CSASGTAKNIQYF
CDR3 DNA: TGCAGTGCTAGTGGGACAGCCAAAAACATTCAGTACTTC

V gene: TRBV3-1/TRBV3-2
D gene: -
J gene: TRBJ1-2
clone size: -
CDR3 protein: CASSQDMDGYTF
CDR3 DNA: TGTGCCAGCAGCCAAGATATGGATGGCTACACCTTC

V gene: TRBV30
D gene: -
J gene: TRBJ2-3
clone size: -
CDR3 protein: CAWSVLPPRDTQYF
CDR3 DNA: TGTGCCTGGAGTGTACTCCCCCCGAGGGATACGCAGTATTTT

V gene: TRBV6-5
D gene: -
J gene: TRBJ2-5
clone size: few
CDR3 protein: CASNRGSEETQYF
CDR3 DNA: TGTGCCAGCAACCGGGGCTCGGAAGAGACCCAGTACTTC

V gene: TRBV11-2
D gene: TRBD1
J gene: TRBJ2-1
clone size: -
CDR3 protein: CASSPLRGQGHEQFF
CDR3 DNA: TGTGCCAGCAGTCCCCTCCGCGGACAGGGGCATGAGCAGTTCTTC

V gene: TRBV19
D gene: TRBD2
J gene: TRBJ2-2
clone size: -
CDR3 protein: CASSPGTKIGELFF
CDR3 DNA: TGTGCCAGTAGTCCCGGGACTAAGATCGGGGAGCTGTTTTTT

V gene: TRBV21-1
D gene: -
J gene: TRBJ2-7
clone size: once
CDR3 protein: CASSKNREGYEQYF
CDR3 DNA: TGTGCCAGCAGCAAAAACAGGGAGGGCTACGAGCAGTACTTC

V gene: TRBV5-1
D gene: -
J gene: TRBJ2-3
clone size: few
CDR3 protein: CASSLDVRTDTQYF
CDR3 DNA: TGCGCCAGCAGCTTGGACGTTAGGACAGATACGCAGTATTTT

V gene: TRBV19
D gene: TRBD1
J gene: TRBJ1-4
clone size: once
CDR3 protein: CASAADREEKLFF
CDR3 DNA: TGTGCCAGTGCGGCGGACAGGGAGGAAAAACTGTTTTTT

V gene: TRBV3-1/TRBV3-2
D gene: -
J gene: TRBJ2-1
clone size: -
CDR3 protein: CASSYKENEQFF
CDR3 DNA: TGTGCCAGCAGCTACAAAGAGAATGAGCAGTTCTTC

V gene: TRBV12-3/TRBV12-4
D gene: -
J gene: TRBJ2-7
clone size: -
CDR3 protein: CASSRGEYYEQYF
CDR3 DNA: TGTGCCAGCAGTCGCGGCGAGTACTACGAGCAGTACTTC

V gene: TRBV19
D gene: -
J gene: TRBJ1-2
clone size: -
CDR3 protein: CASSGYRERNF
CDR3 DNA: TGTGCCAGTAGTGGCTACAGGGAACGCAACTTC

V gene: TRBV5-4
D gene: TRBD2
J gene: TRBJ2-3
clone size: -
CDR3 protein: CASSPGLAGSTDTQYF
CDR3 DNA: TGTGCCAGCAGTCCGGGACTAGCGGGGAGCACAGATACGCAGTATTTT

V gene: TRBV5-1
D gene: TRBD2
J gene: TRBJ2-7
clone size: -
CDR3 protein: CASSLNSGTSGAYEQYF
CDR3 DNA: TGCGCCAGCAGCTTGAATTCCGGGACTAGCGGGGCCTACGAGCAGTACTTC

V gene: TRBV3-1/TRBV3-2
D gene: -
J gene: TRBJ2-2
clone size: few
CDR3 protein: CASKDGGWTGELFF
CDR3 DNA: TGTGCCTCCAAGGATGGGGGCTGGACCGGGGAGCTGTTTTTT

V gene: TRBV18
D gene: -
J gene: TRBJ2-3
clone size: -
CDR3 protein: CASSPRTGTDTQYF
CDR3 DNA: TGTGCCAGCTCACCAAGGACGGGCACAGATACGCAGTATTTT

V gene: TRBV11-3
D gene: -
J gene: TRBJ2-1
clone size: -
CDR3 protein: CASSLGSYNEQFF
CDR3 DNA: TGTGCCAGCAGCTTAGGGTCCTACAATGAGCAGTTCTTC

V gene: TRBV2
D gene: TRBD1
J gene: TRBJ1-2
clone size: -
CDR3 protein: CASRAGGVYGYTF
CDR3 DNA: TGTGCCAGCAGAGCAGGGGGGGTCTATGGCTACACCTTC

V gene: TRBV6-5
D gene: -
J gene: TRBJ1-6
clone size: -
CDR3 protein: CASRGAPSYNSPLHF
CDR3 DNA: TGTGCCAGCAGGGGGGCTCCGTCTTATAATTCACCCCTCCACTTT

V gene: TRBV6-5
D gene: -
J gene: TRBJ1-1
clone size: few
CDR3 protein: CASRPQQGVGTEAFF
CDR3 DNA: TGTGCCAGCAGGCCCCAACAGGGAGTTGGCACTGAAGCTTTCTTT

V gene: TRBV29-1
D gene: TRBD1
J gene: TRBJ2-7
clone size: -
CDR3 protein: CSVDPLRDRGYEQYF
CDR3 DNA: TGCAGCGTTGACCCACTCCGGGACAGGGGGTACGAGCAGTACTTC

V gene: TRBV29-1
D gene: -
J gene: TRBJ1-1
clone size: -
CDR3 protein: CSVVIRAEAFF
CDR3 DNA: TGCAGCGTTGTAATTAGGGCTGAAGCTTTCTTT

V gene: TRBV25-1
D gene: TRBD1
J gene: TRBJ1-3
clone size: -
CDR3 protein: CASSYAGGANTIYF
CDR3 DNA: TGTGCCAGCAGTTATGCAGGGGGCGCGAACACCATATATTTT

V gene: TRBV3-1/TRBV3-2
D gene: TRBD2
J gene: TRBJ2-7
clone size: -
CDR3 protein: CASGIGRAIEQYF
CDR3 DNA: TGTGCCAGCGGGATCGGGAGGGCCATCGAGCAGTACTTC

V gene: TRBV27
D gene: -
J gene: TRBJ2-6
clone size: -
CDR3 protein: CASRLGGASGANVLTF
CDR3 DNA: TGTGCCAGCCGTTTGGGGGGGGCCTCTGGGGCCAACGTCCTGACTTTC

V gene: TRBV9
D gene: TRBD1
J gene: TRBJ2-7
clone size: -
CDR3 protein: CASSEGTGYEQYF
CDR3 DNA: TGTGCCAGCAGCGAAGGGACAGGGTACGAGCAGTACTTC

V gene: TRBV7-2
D gene: TRBD2
J gene: TRBJ2-2
clone size: few
CDR3 protein: CASSLVAGGPYTGELFF
CDR3 DNA: TGTGCCAGCAGCTTAGTAGCGGGAGGGCCTTACACCGGGGAGCTGTTTTTT

V gene: TRBV5-1
D gene: -
J gene: TRBJ2-3
clone size: -
CDR3 protein: CASSAFTDTQYF
CDR3 DNA: TGCGCCAGCAGCGCCTTCACAGATACGCAGTATTTT

V gene: TRBV7-6
D gene: TRBD1
J gene: TRBJ1-6
clone size: -
CDR3 protein: CASSSGQYNSPLHF
CDR3 DNA: TGTGCCAGCAGCTCGGGACAGTATAATTCACCCCTCCACTTT

V gene: TRBV5-1
D gene: TRBD1
J gene: TRBJ1-1
clone size: -
CDR3 protein: CASRPTGGRAFF
CDR3 DNA: TGCGCCAGCAGGCCTACAGGGGGGAGAGCTTTCTTT

V gene: TRBV6-2/TRBV6-3
D gene: TRBD1
J gene: TRBJ2-1
clone size: -
CDR3 protein: CASSRTGTVANEQFF
CDR3 DNA: TGTGCCAGCAGCCGTACCGGGACAGTGGCGAATGAGCAGTTCTTC

V gene: TRBV5-1
D gene: TRBD1
J gene: TRBJ1-4
clone size: -
CDR3 protein: CASRTGSNEKLFF
CDR3 DNA: TGCGCCAGCAGGACAGGGAGTAATGAAAAACTGTTTTTT

V gene: TRBV11-2
D gene: -
J gene: TRBJ1-2
clone size: -
CDR3 protein: CASSLDGLTMGYGYTF
CDR3 DNA: TGTGCCAGCAGCTTAGACGGACTCACTATGGGCTATGGCTACACCTTC

V gene: TRBV29-1
D gene: -
J gene: TRBJ1-4
clone size: -
CDR3 protein: CSVVAGYGEKLFF
CDR3 DNA: TGCAGCGTTGTAGCCGGGTATGGTGAAAAACTGTTTTTT

V gene: TRBV12-5
D gene: -
J gene: TRBJ1-5
clone size: few
CDR3 protein: CASGLFLGSQPQHF
CDR3 DNA: TGTGCTAGTGGTTTGTTTCTGGGTTCCCAGCCCCAGCATTTT

V gene: TRBV19
D gene: -
J gene: TRBJ2-3
clone size: -
CDR3 protein: CASTQTTPSTDTQYF
CDR3 DNA: TGTGCCAGTACCCAGACCACTCCTAGCACAGATACGCAGTATTTT

V gene: TRBV10-1
D gene: -
J gene: TRBJ2-3
clone size: -
CDR3 protein: CASSESGTDTQYF
CDR3 DNA: TGCGCCAGCAGTGAGTCCGGCACAGATACGCAGTATTTT

V gene: TRBV6-6
D gene: TRBD2
J gene: TRBJ2-5
clone size: -
CDR3 protein: CASSRGTSGETQYF
CDR3 DNA: TGTGCCAGCAGCCGAGGGACTAGCGGGGAGACCCAGTACTTC

V gene: TRBV7-2
D gene: TRBD2
J gene: TRBJ2-2
clone size: -
CDR3 protein: CASSSRNWTAGVLFF
CDR3 DNA: TGTGCCAGCAGCTCTAGGAACTGGACAGCGGGAGTGCTGTTTTTT

V gene: TRBV5-8
D gene: -
J gene: TRBJ1-1
clone size: -
CDR3 protein: CASNQNTEAFF
CDR3 DNA: TGTGCCAGCAACCAAAACACTGAAGCTTTCTTT